These 21 T cell receptor beta chains were sequenced from one sample in a study of glioma-infiltrating T cells. Amplification of TCR alpha and beta CDR3 regions from RNA used iRepertoire nested multiplex PCR. In TCRdb, the multiplex PCR reads were re-called with MiXCR into one record per CDR3 protein. Here the sample spans roughly 350,000 distinct CDR3 sequences, less than 50% being singletons. The specimen was glioma tissue, nonneoplastic brain tissue, or PBMCs (not recorded which). The receptors derive from a human donor with low-grade glioma or glioblastoma, undergoing nonglioma brain surgery, or in good health (not recorded which).

This clonotype was seen many times. The chain uses TRBV12-3 or TRBV12-4 and TRBJ1-1; TRBD1 is a possible D gene (5 bases). Deletions cut 5 bases from V and 4 bases from J, with 14 bases between. The CDR3 runs 14 residues. CDR3 sequence (DNA): TGTGCCAGCAGTACGGGACCACGAGGCACTGAAGCTTTCTTT. Protein product: CASSTGPRGTEAFF.

About this clonotype itself: It may be a read error: a sequence one base away is much more abundant. This chain connects TRBV27 to TRBJ2-7; 7 nucleotides line up with TRBD1. The CDR3 is 17 residues long. V was clipped by 6 bases and J by 2 bases; unmatched bases: 16. From germline, CDR1 is MNHEY and CDR2 SMNVEV (reference sequence). CDR3 in amino acids: CASRRFFRDSPPYEQYF. The CDR3 nucleotides read TGTGCCAGCAGAAGATTCTTCCGGGACAGCCCCCCCTACGAGCAGTACTTC.

Only a few counts were recorded for this clonotype. V usage is TRBV7-8 and J usage is TRBJ2-5; TRBD2 aligns across 12 bases. CDR3 length: 16 residues. V lost 3 bases, J lost 5 bases, and 7 bases stayed unmatched. Germline V CDR1 and CDR2: SGHVS, FQNEAQ. CDR3 nucleotide sequence: TGTGCCAGCAGCTTTTTACTAGCGGGAGGAGAGGAGACCCAGTACTTC. This gives the protein CASSFLLAGGEETQYF. The full variable domain, rest sourced from reference TRBV7-8 and TRBJ2-5, is GAGVSQSPRYKVAKRGQDVALRCDPISGHVSLFWYQQALGQGPEFLTYFQNEAQLDKSGLPSDRFFAERPEGSVSTLKIQRTQQEDSAVYLCASSFLLAGGEETQYFGPGTRLLVL.

J is TRBJ1-4 and V is TRBV11-2; no definite D call. There are 17 residues in the CDR3. Trimming took 2 bases from V and 2 from J, leaving 15 bases between them. Germline V CDR1 and CDR2: SGHAT, FQNNGV. CDR3 sequence: CASSLSRVPSTNEKLFF. The CDR3 bases are TGTGCCAGCAGCTTATCAAGGGTCCCCTCTACTAATGAAAAACTGTTTTTT.

V is TRBV19 and J is TRBJ2-1; TRBD2 matches 8 bases. This CDR3 comprises 17 residues. With 3 bases clipped from V and 3 bases from J, the junction kept 10 bases outside the gene matches. Germline V gene lookup returns CDR1 LNHDA and CDR2 SQIVND (reference sequence). CDR3 DNA: TGTGCCAGTAGTATGAGAGCGGGAGTTCCCCTCTACAATGAGCAGTTCTTC. Protein product: CASSMRAGVPLYNEQFF.

The sample holds a few counts of this clonotype. This sequence joins TRBV20-1 and TRBJ2-3, with 7 bases lining up with TRBD2. The CDR3 sequence is 16 residues long. Germline loops: CDR1 DFQATT, CDR2 SNEGSKA (reference sequence). J was trimmed by 0 bases and V by 0 bases; bases with no gene match: 6. This chain's CDR3 is CSARDWGGDSTDTQYF. As DNA, the CDR3 is TGCAGTGCTAGAGATTGGGGAGGGGATAGCACAGATACGCAGTATTTT.

This clonotype was recorded a few times. An end of the junction does not agree with germline; a read error may underlie this. V and J are TRBV7-6 and TRBJ2-1; tentatively, D is TRBD2 (6 bases). The CDR3 is 15 residues long. CDR1 and CDR2 (germline): SGHVS, FNYEAQ. The CDR3 region is CASSLDSGTYNEQFF. The CDR3 DNA sequence: TGTGCTAGCAGCTTAGATAGCGGAACCTACAATGAGCAGTTCTTC.

Details on this clonotype: This may come from a read error, since a much larger clone is one base off. J is TRBJ1-1 and V is TRBV15; no definite D call. V lost 6 bases to trimming and J lost 2 bases, with 19 bases between them. The germline gives CDR1 LNHNV, CDR2 YYDKDF (reference sequence). CDR3 length: 16 residues. The CDR3 DNA reads TGTGCCACCAGAAGGGAATTAGGGTGGTTCAACACTGAAGCTTTCTTT. Encoded protein: CATRRELGWFNTEAFF. Filled out from reference TRBV15 and TRBJ1-1, the complete variable domain reads DAMVIQNPRYQVTQFGKPVTLSCSQTLNHNVMYWYQQKSSQAPKLLFHYYDKDFNNEADTPDNFQSRRPNTSFCFLDIRSPGLGDTAMYLCATRRELGWFNTEAFFGQGTRLTVV.

In its sample, this clonotype was seen a few times. The V call is TRBV2, the J call TRBJ2-1; D not resolved. Trimming left V 1 base short and J 10 bases short, with 8 bases between. Germline V CDR1 and CDR2: SNHLY, FYNNEI. The CDR3 consists of 12 residues. CDR3 amino acids: CASSEGTAEQFF. The CDR3 DNA reads as TGTGCCAGCAGTGAAGGGACCGCGGAGCAGTTCTTC.

This rearrangement joins TRBV20-1 to TRBJ2-2; a possible D gene is TRBD2 (6 bases). The ends were cut back, 0 bases at V and 7 bases at J, with 12 bases in the middle. The CDR3 loop spans 14 amino acids. CDR1 and CDR2 from the germline V gene are DFQATT and SNEGSKA (reference sequence). The CDR3 region has the DNA TGCAGTGCTAGAGATCGGAGGGAGAACGGGGAGCTGTTTTTT. It is translated as CSARDRRENGELFF.

This chain joins TRBV6-2 or TRBV6-3 and TRBJ1-5; 7 nucleotides match TRBD1. Germline CDR1 reads MNHEY; CDR2 reads SVGEGT. CDR3 length equals 16 residues. V lost 2 bases, J lost 7 bases, and 11 bases stayed unmatched. The CDR3: CASSYRQGSFGQPQHF. The DNA for the CDR3 is TGTGCCAGCAGTTACCGACAGGGATCATTTGGGCAGCCCCAGCATTTT.

This chain connects TRBV18 to TRBJ2-2, with D possibly being TRBD1 or TRBD2 (5 bases each). The CDR3 consists of 18 residues. The ends were cut back, 1 base at V and 6 bases at J, with 21 bases in the middle. In germline, CDR1 is KGHSH, CDR2 LQKENI. The DNA of the CDR3 is TGTGCCAGCTCACCACTGTTATTTACGGGACCTGGCGCCGGGGAGCTGTTTTTT. Amino acid sequence: CASSPLLFTGPGAGELFF. Supplemented by reference TRBV18 and TRBJ2-2, the full variable domain reads NAGVMQNPRHLVRRRGQEARLRCSPMKGHSHVYWYRQLPEEGLKFMVYLQKENIIDESGMPKERFSAEFPKEGPSILRIQQVVRGDSAAYFCASSPLLFTGPGAGELFFGEGSRLTVL.

Only a few counts were recorded for this clonotype. V is TRBV7-9 and J is TRBJ2-7; TRBD1 might be the D (5 bases). Between the trimmed V and J ends, which lost 4 bases and 3 bases, there was a span of 7 bases. The CDR3 covers 12 residues. From germline, CDR1 is SEHNR and CDR2 FQNEAQ (reference sequence). The CDR3 region has the DNA TGTGCCAGCAGCTCGGACATCTACGAGCAGTACTTC. Amino acids: CASSSDIYEQYF.

Remarks on this clonotype: Germline and junction disagree at one end, which may indicate a read error. The CDR3 bases are TGTGCCAGCAGCTTGGGTCGGGCGGTGGTGAACACTGAAGCCTTCTTT. Translation: CASSLGRAVVNTEAFF. The chain is built from TRBV7-2 and TRBJ1-1; D not certain. Germline V gene sequence: CDR1 SGHTA, CDR2 FQGNSA. The CDR3 totals 16 residues.

The rearrangement uses TRBV28 and TRBJ2-7; 9 nucleotides match TRBD2. V trimming: 2 bases; J trimming: 2 bases; junction bases outside the gene matches: 7. The CDR3 length is 16 residues. Germline CDR1 and CDR2: MDHEN and SYDVKM. The CDR3 bases are TGTGCCAGCAGTTTACCCCTAGCGGGAACCCCCTACGAGCAGTACTTC. It yields the protein CASSLPLAGTPYEQYF.

The chain employs TRBV7-9 and TRBJ2-1; 8 bases agree with TRBD2. The CDR3 runs 15 residues. Trimming removed 5 bases from V and 2 bases from J; junction bases left unmatched: 5. CDR1 and CDR2 from the germline V gene are SEHNR and FQNEAQ (reference sequence). Here the CDR3 reads CASSLGRVAYNEQFF. The CDR3 DNA reads TGTGCCAGCAGCCTCGGGAGGGTCGCCTACAATGAGCAGTTCTTC.

This clonotype came up many times. The V and J genes are TRBV27 and TRBJ2-7, with a tentative D call TRBD1 (7 bases). Trimming took off 4 bases at V and 6 bases at J, with 28 bases between the two ends. In germline, CDR1 is MNHEY, CDR2 SMNVEV (reference sequence). The CDR3 runs 18 residues. Here the CDR3 reads CASSWEDRQGMRSCEQYF. The CDR3 DNA reads TGTGCCAGCAGTTGGGAGGACAGACAGGGCATGAGAAGCTGCGAGCAGTACTTC.

A word on this clonotype: A read error is possible here, since a much larger clone lies one base away. This rearrangement joins TRBV10-3 to TRBJ1-1, with a weak D call TRBD1 (6 bases). CDR1 is ENHRY and CDR2 is SYGVKD in the germline V gene. The CDR3 contains 16 residues. For the CDR3, the DNA is TGTGCCATCAGTGAGTCTTCCGACAGGCCAAACACTGAAGCTTACTTT. Protein product: CAISESSDRPNTEAYF.

This clonotype was observed a handful of times. The chain has TRBV20-1 and TRBJ2-7; TRBD1 aligns across 10 bases. The junction had 9 bases not matched to a gene; V was cut back by 3 bases and J by 4 bases. The CDR3 runs 15 residues. Germline loops: CDR1 DFQATT, CDR2 SNEGSKA (reference sequence). CDR3 DNA: TGCAGTGCTAGCCAGGGACAGGGGCCTGGTTACGAGCAGTACTTC. Protein: CSASQGQGPGYEQYF.

This clonotype was seen repeatedly, ten times or more. The chain recombines TRBV6-2 or TRBV6-3 with TRBJ2-3, with 9 positions matching TRBD2. The CDR3 is made up of 15 amino acids. Germline V lookup: CDR1 MNHEY, CDR2 SVGEGT. The V gene end was trimmed by 3 bases and the J gene end by 4 bases; junction bases not matched to a gene: 5. The CDR3 DNA sequence: TGTGCCAGCAGTTATGTAGCGGGAGTTCCAGATACGCAGTATTTT. Its protein product is CASSYVAGVPDTQYF.

Notes on this clonotype: A much larger clone lies a single base off, so this may be a read error. The V call is TRBV7-2, the J call TRBJ2-3; 8 bases line up with TRBD1. The ends lost 8 bases at V and 2 bases at J; junction bases unmatched: 12. The CDR3 consists of 16 residues. Germline loops: CDR1 SGHTA, CDR2 FQGNSA. The CDR3: CASGPRTGKHTDTQYF. In DNA, the CDR3 is TGTGCCAGCGGACCGAGGACAGGGAAACACACAGATACGCAGTATTTT.